These T cell receptor beta chains were read from a single sample in a study of technical replicates of blood from a handful of donors. Only in-frame clones appear in the TCRdb table, and some are missing; sequencing was by immunoSEQ multiplex PCR. The table lists around 100,000 clones, 85% to 95% of them singletons. Sequencing was carried out using T cells isolated from PBMCs. Receptors originate from a human donor in good health. Both conserved end residues are part of each CDR3. Fields, in order: J gene, V gene, CDR3 protein.

TRBJ1-2	TRBV2	CANETGDGYTF
TRBJ1-1	TRBV25-1	CASTRGTEAFF
TRBJ1-5	TRBV5-1	CASSLVSGRGPSTFYSNQPQHF
TRBJ1-1	TRBV29-1	CSVVTGAEAFF
TRBJ1-2	TRBV29-1	CSFRRGSDYGYTF
TRBJ2-7	TRBV10-3	CAISDQVSGSNEQYF
TRBJ2-1	TRBV6-5	CASRSAGGYNEQFF
TRBJ2-7	TRBV7-9	CASSPTPGSYEQYF
TRBJ1-2	TRBV7-6	CASSSTGDGYTF
TRBJ2-2	TRBV9	CASSGGEGAGTPGELFF
TRBJ2-3	TRBV4-1	CASSQGLAGGTQYF
TRBJ2-3	TRBV27	CASSSRRGGDTQYF
TRBJ2-1	TRBV7-2	CASSSPRLGLDEQFF
TRBJ1-1	TRBV5-6	CASSWEGVGPNTEAFF